This TCR beta chain comes out of a study of vaccination effects on CD4 cells after COVID-19 (dated by TCRdb to between 2021 and 2024). Regarding the research as a whole: In the ViraFEST assay, PBMC were stimulated with viral peptide pools, and antigen-specific CD4+ T cell clonotypes were then identified by expansion using TCR sequencing. Each participant got two doses of an mRNA SARS-CoV-2 vaccine, either BNT162b2 or mRNA-1273. A total of approximately 9 COVID-19 convalescent patients and a handful of SARS-CoV-2-naive healthy vaccine recipients were included in the full study. A few million PBMC per well were cultured with approximately 10 ug/ml peptides in IMDM containing around 5% human AB serum, approximately 10 IU/ml IL-2 and gentamicin. SARS-CoV-2 spike-specific CD4+ TCR repertoires were compared before and after mRNA vaccination in COVID-19 convalescent patients and in infection-naive vaccine recipients. In the study, cultures from other donors were sequenced using the Oncomine TCR Beta short-read assay on an Illumina iSeq 100. Overall study results and their limits: The study was limited by a small number of convalescent patients and lacked early post-infection timepoints. Among healthy vaccine recipients, nearly all vaccine-induced clones were SARS-CoV-2 mono-reactive, and only 1 of 255 was cross-reactive with common cold coronaviruses. At late post-vaccination timepoints, both infection-induced and vaccine-induced clones showed marked clonal contraction, consistent with waning T cell responses.

The table lists this clone with a count of one. Its cognate antigen has yet to be identified. No base quality information exists; no much larger clone differs at one position. The library was prepared using the immunoSEQ multiplex PCR assay. TCR beta CDR3 sequencing was performed on DNA from the cultured, isolated CD4+ T cells. Regarding the original processing steps: The analysis removed non-productive TCR sequences, trimmed reads to the CDR3 region, and retained only CDR3s that were 7 or more amino acids long. Antigen-specific clonotypes were identified using the MANAFEST web app by comparison of expansion in peptide wells against reference cultures. Positive clones required FDR<0.05 expansion versus reference and all other wells, odds ratio above 5, and frequency above 0.1% in two replicate wells. A clonotype was called cross-reactive if it was significantly expanded both in SARS-CoV-2 spike wells and in at least one common cold coronavirus spike condition. CDR3 similarity was assessed by Levenshtein distance using the stringdist R package, and unrooted trees were constructed with ape in R 3.6.1. TCRdb carries this immuneACCESS record with in-frame sequences only. Its versions omit some clonotypes, under half of them owing to an unresolved V gene in the studies checked, with the rest unexplained. V, J and clone size are taken as reported in that table, and D and trimming were inferred from the DNA itself. Across this sample there are 45,000 to 75,000 clones, with over 65% seen only once. Together, the top ten hold 3% of the sample.

After roughly 11 days of culture, CD4+ T cells were isolated with the EasySep CD4+ T cell isolation kit. None of the healthy vaccine recipients had a prior SARS-CoV-2 infection, which was confirmed by nucleocapsid antibody tests that came back negative both before and after vaccination. Half of the culture medium was replaced with fresh IL-2-containing medium on days 3 and 7. Unless noted otherwise, every peptide stimulation condition was grown in triplicate wells. PBMC were separated from whole blood using Ficoll-Paque Plus gradient centrifugation and were then either cryopreserved at -140C or used fresh. The QIAamp micro DNA kit was used to extract genomic DNA from the cultured CD4+ T cells. At the junction V is shortened by 3 bases and J by 2 bases, with 4 bases in between. CDR3 length: 13 amino acids, cysteine to phenylalanine. Just the 39-base CDR3 DNA is kept, in frame starting at base 1. CDR1 is given as LNHNV and CDR2 as YYDKDF, both from the germline V gene (reference sequence).

Sequenced here: CD4+ T cells from PBMCs cultured without peptide, sampled before COVID-19 vaccination. This sequence originates from a human donor who received a COVID-19 vaccine. The sequence is built from TRBV15 and TRBJ2-2; a confident D gene designation cannot be given. The nucleotide sequence reads TGTGCCACCAGCAGGAAAAACACCGGGGAGCTGTTTTTT. This codes for CATSRKNTGELFF.